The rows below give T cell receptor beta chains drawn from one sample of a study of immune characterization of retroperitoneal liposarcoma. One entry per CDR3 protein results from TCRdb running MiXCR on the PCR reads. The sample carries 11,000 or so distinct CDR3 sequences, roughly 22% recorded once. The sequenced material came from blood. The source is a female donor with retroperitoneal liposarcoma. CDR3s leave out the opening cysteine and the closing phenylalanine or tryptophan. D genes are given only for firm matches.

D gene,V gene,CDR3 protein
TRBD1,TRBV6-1,ASSEGDRGEQF
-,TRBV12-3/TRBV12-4,ASSLEAPYNEQF
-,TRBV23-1,ASSHLTGQFYNEQF
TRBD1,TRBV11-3,ASSLLGTGAYEQY
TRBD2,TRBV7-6,ASSQVASGSFYEQY
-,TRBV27,ASSLEFSSSPLH
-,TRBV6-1,ASSEGAGGSSYNEQF
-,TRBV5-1,ASSFGTNQETQY
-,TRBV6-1,ASSYEYRSSYEQY
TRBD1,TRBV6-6,ASSYSNYGTGAYEQY
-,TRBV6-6,ASSYRGRIEQF
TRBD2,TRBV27,ASTSDIPGTSGIYEQF
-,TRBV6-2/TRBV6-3,ASSPQEGVAEAF
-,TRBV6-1,ASRSRGNEQF
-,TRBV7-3,ASSLLGGNTGELF
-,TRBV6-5,ASSPGAAIPVGEQY
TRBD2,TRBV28,ASSYIAGEYNEQF
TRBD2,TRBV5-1,ASSPLAGSSYEQY
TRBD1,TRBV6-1,ASLGQSSYEQY
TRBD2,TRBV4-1,ASSQEPFASGGGNEQF
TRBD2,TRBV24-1,ATSLAGEPYNEQF
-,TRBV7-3,ASSLSREETQY
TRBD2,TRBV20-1,SARDRSAGAYNEQF
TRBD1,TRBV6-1,ASSDTPGQLNEKLF
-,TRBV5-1,ASSFSGQETQY
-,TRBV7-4,ASSPNGGNYYNEQF
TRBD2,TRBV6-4,ASSDSRLAGAQQF
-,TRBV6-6,ASSSGTTYNEQF